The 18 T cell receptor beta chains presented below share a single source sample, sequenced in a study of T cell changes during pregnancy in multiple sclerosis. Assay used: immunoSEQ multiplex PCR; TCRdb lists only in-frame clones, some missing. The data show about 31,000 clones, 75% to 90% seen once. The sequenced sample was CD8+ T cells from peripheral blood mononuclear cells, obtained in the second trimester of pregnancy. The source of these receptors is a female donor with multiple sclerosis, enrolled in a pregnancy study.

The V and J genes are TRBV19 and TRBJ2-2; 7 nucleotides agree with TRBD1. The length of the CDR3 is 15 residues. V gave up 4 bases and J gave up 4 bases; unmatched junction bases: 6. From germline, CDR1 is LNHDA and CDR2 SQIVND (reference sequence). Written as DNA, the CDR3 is TGTGCCAGTAGTAAACGACAGGGATCCACCGGGGAGCTGTTTTTT. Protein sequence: CASSKRQGSTGELFF.

The CDR3 sequence is CASSPSLSTGELFF. CDR3 sequence (DNA): TGTGCCAGCAGCCCGTCTCTGTCCACCGGGGAGCTGTTTTTT. The chain joins TRBV9 to TRBJ2-2; D is unclear. The germline V gene has CDR1 SGDLS and CDR2 YYNGEE. The germline V and J ends were trimmed by 4 bases and 4 bases, with 11 bases remaining between them. The CDR3 covers 14 residues.

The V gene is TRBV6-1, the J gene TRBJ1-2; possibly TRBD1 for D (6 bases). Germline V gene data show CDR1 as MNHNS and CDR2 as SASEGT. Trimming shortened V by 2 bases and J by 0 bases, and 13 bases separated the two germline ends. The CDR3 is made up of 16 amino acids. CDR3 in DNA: TGTGCCAGCAGTGAATCCGAACAGGGAACTAACTATGGCTACACCTTC. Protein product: CASSESEQGTNYGYTF.

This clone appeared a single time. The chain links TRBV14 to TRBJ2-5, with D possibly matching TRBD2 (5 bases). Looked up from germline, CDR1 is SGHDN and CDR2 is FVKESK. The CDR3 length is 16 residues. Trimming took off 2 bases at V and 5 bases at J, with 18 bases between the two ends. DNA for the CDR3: TGTGCCAGCAGCCAACGTTCAGTGGGAGCTAGCGAGACCCAGTACTTC. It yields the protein CASSQRSVGASETQYF.

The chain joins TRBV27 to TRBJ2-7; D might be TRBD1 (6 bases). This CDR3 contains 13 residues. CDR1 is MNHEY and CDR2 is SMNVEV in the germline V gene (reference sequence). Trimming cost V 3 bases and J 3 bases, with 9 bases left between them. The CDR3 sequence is CASSFGQHYEQYF. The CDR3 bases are TGTGCCAGCAGTTTTGGACAGCACTACGAGCAGTACTTC.

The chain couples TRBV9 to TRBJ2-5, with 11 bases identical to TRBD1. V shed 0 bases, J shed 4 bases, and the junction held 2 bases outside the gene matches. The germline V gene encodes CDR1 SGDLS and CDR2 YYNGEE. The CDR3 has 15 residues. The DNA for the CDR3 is TGTGCCAGCAGCGTAGCGGGGACAGGGGGAGAGACCCAGTACTTC. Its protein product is CASSVAGTGGETQYF.

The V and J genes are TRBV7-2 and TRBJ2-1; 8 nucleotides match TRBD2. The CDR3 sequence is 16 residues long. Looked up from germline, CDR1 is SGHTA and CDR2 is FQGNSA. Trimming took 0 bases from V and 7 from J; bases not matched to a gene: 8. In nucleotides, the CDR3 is TGTGCCAGCAGCTTAGCGGGGTTCGGGAGGGTAAATGAGCAGTTCTTC. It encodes CASSLAGFGRVNEQFF.

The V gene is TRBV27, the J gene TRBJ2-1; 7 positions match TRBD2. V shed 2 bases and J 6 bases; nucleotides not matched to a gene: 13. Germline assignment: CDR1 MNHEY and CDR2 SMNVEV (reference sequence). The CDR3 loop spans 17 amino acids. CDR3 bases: TGTGCCAGCAGTTTACCGCAGCTCCTAGGGAGGGGCAATGAGCAGTTCTTC. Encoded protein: CASSLPQLLGRGNEQFF.

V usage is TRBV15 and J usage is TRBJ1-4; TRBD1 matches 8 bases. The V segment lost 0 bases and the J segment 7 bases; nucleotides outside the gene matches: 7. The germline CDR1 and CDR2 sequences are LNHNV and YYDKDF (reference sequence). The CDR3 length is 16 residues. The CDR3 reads CATSRDQSGGVEKLFF. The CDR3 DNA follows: TGTGCCACCAGCAGAGATCAGTCAGGGGGCGTTGAAAAACTGTTTTTT. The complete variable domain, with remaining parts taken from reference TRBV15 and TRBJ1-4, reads DAMVIQNPRYQVTQFGKPVTLSCSQTLNHNVMYWYQQKSSQAPKLLFHYYDKDFNNEADTPDNFQSRRPNTSFCFLDIRSPGLGDTAMYLCATSRDQSGGVEKLFFGSGTQLSVL.

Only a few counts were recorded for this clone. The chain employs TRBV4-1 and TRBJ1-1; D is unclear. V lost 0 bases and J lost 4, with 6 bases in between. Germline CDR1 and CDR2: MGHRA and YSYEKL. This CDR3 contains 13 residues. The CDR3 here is CASSQDYSTEAFF. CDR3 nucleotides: TGCGCCAGCAGCCAAGATTACTCCACTGAAGCTTTCTTT.

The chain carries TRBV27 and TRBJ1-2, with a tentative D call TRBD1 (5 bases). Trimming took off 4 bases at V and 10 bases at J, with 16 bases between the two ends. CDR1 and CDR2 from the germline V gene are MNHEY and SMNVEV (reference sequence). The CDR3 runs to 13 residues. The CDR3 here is CASSSSSTGYYTF. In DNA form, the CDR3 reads TGTGCCAGCAGTTCATCATCAACAGGTTACTACACCTTC.

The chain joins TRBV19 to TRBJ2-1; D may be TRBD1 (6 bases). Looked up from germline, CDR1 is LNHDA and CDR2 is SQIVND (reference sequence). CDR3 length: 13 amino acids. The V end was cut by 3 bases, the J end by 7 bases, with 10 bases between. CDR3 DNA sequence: TGTGCCAGTAGTATCGACAGGTGGAATGAGCAGTTCTTC. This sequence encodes CASSIDRWNEQFF.

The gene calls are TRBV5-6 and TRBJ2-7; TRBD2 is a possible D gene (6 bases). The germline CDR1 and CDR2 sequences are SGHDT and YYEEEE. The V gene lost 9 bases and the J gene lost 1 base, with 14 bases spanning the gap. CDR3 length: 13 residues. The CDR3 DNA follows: TGTGCCACCTTCCCGCGGGGTTCCTACGAGCAGTACTTC. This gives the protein CATFPRGSYEQYF.

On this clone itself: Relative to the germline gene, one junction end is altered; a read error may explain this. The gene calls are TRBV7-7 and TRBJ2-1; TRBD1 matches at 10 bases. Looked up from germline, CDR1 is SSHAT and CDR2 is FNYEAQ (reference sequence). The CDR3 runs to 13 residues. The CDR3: CASSLGTGVEQFF. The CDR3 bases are TGTGCTAGCAGCTTGGGGACAGGGGTCGAGCAGTTCTTC.

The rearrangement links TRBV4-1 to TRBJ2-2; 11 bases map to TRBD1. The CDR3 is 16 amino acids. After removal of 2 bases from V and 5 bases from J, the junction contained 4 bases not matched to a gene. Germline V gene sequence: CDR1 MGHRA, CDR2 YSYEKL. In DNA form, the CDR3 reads TGCGCCAGCAGCCAATGGACAGGGGGCGAAACCGGGGAGCTGTTTTTT. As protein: CASSQWTGGETGELFF.

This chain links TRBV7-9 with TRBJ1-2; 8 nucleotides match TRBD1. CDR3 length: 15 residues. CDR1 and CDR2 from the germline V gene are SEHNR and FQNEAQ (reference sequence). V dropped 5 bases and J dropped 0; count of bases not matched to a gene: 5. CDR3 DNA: TGTGCCAGCAGCAAGCAGGGGGCAGCTAACTATGGCTACACCTTC. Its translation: CASSKQGAANYGYTF.

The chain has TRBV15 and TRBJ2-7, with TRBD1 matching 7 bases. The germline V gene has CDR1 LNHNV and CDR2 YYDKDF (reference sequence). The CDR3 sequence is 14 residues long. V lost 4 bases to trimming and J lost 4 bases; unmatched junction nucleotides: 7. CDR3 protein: CATSKIGGGYEQYF. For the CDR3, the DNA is TGTGCCACCAGCAAAATAGGGGGCGGTTACGAGCAGTACTTC.

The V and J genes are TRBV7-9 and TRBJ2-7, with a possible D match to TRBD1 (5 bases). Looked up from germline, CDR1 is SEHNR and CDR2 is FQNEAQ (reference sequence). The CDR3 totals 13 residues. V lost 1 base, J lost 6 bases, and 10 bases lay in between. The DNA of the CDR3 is TGTGCCAGCAGCTTAGTACCAGGGTCCGAGCAGTACTTC. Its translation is CASSLVPGSEQYF.